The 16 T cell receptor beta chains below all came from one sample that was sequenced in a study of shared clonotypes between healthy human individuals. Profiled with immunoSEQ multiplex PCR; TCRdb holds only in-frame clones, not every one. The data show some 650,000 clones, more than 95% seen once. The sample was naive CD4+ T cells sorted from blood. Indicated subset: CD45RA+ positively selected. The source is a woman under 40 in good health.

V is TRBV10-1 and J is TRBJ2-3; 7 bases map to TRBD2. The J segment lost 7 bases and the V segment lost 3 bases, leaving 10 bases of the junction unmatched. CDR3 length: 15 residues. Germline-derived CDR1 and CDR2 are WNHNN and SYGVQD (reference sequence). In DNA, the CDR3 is TGCGCCAGCAGTGAAAACCTCCCCGGGAGGAATACGCAGTATTTT. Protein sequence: CASSENLPGRNTQYF.

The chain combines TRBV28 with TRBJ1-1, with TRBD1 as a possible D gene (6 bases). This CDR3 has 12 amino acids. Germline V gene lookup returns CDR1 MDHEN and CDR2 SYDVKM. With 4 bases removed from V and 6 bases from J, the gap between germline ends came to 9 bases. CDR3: CASSSGTPEAFF. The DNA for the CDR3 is TGTGCCAGCAGTTCCGGGACACCTGAAGCTTTCTTT.

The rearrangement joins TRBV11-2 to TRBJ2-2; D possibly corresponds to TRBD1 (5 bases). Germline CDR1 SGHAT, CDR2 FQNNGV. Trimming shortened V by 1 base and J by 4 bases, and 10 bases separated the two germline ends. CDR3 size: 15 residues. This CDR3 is CASSLGQGVTGELFF. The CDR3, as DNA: TGTGCCAGCAGCTTAGGTCAGGGTGTCACCGGGGAGCTGTTTTTT.

The CDR3 region is CASSEIGPWTLAYEQYF. CDR3 DNA sequence: TGTGCCAGCAGTGAAATCGGGCCGTGGACCTTGGCCTACGAGCAGTACTTC. The rearrangement uses TRBV2 and TRBJ2-7; no reliable D call. Per germline, CDR1 SNHLY and CDR2 FYNNEI. Trimming left V 2 bases short and J 2 bases short, with 19 bases between. This CDR3 is 17 amino acids long. The whole variable domain, remainder taken from reference TRBV2 and TRBJ2-7, is EPEVTQTPSHQVTQMGQEVILRCVPISNHLYFYWYRQILGQKVEFLVSFYNNEISEKSEIFDDQFSVERPDGSNFTLKIRSTKLEDSAMYFCASSEIGPWTLAYEQYFGPGTRLTVT.

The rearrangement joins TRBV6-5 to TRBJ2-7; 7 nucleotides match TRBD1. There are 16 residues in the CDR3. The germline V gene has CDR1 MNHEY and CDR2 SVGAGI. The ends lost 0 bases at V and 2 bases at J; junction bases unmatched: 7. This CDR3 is CASSYSYTGVAYEQYF. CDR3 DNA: TGTGCCAGCAGTTACTCTTATACAGGGGTCGCCTACGAGCAGTACTTC.

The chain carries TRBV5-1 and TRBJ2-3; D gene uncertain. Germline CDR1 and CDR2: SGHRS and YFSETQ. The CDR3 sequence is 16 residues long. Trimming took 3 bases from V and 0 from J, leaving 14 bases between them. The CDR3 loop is CASSSLVSLSTDTQYF. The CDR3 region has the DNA TGCGCCAGCAGCTCCCTGGTTAGCTTAAGCACAGATACGCAGTATTTT.

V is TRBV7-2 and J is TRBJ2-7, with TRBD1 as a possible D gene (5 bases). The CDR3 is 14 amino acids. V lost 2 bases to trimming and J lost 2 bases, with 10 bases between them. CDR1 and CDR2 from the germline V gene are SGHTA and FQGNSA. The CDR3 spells CASSLLGDTYEQYF. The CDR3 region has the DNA TGTGCCAGCAGCTTACTAGGGGATACCTACGAGCAGTACTTC.

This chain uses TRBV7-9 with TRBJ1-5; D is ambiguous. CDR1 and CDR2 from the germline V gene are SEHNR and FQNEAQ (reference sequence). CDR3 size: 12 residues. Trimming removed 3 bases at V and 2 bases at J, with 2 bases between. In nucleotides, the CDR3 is TGTGCCAGCAGCTTTGGCAATCAGCCCCAGCATTTT. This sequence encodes CASSFGNQPQHF. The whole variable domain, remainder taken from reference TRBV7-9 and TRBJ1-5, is DTGVSQNPRHKITKRGQNVTFRCDPISEHNRLYWYRQTLGQGPEFLTYFQNEAQLEKSRLLSDRFSAERPKGSFSTLEIQRTEQGDSAMYLCASSFGNQPQHFGDGTRLSIL.

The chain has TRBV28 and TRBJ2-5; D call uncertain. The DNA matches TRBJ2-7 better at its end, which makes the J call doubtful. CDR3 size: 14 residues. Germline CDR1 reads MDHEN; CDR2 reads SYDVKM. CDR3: CASRTPRAAYEQYF. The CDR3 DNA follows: TGTGCCAGCAGGACCCCAAGGGCAGCCTACGAGCAGTACTTC.

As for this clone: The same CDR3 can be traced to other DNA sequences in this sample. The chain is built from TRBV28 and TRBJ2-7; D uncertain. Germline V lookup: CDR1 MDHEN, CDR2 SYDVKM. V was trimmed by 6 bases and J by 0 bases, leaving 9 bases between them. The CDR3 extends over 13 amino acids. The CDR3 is CASSSGHSYEQYF. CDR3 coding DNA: TGTGCCAGCAGCTCCGGGCACTCCTACGAGCAGTACTTC. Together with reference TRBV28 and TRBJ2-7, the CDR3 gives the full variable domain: DVKVTQSSRYLVKRTGEKVFLECVQDMDHENMFWYRQDPGLGLRLIYFSYDVKMKEKGDIPEGYSVSREKKERFSLILESASTNQTSMYLCASSSGHSYEQYFGPGTRLTVT.

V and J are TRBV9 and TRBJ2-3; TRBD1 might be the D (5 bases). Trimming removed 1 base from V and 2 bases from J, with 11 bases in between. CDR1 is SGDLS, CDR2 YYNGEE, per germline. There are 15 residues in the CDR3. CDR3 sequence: CASSVSGQYTDTQYF. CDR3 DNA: TGTGCCAGCAGCGTATCAGGACAATACACAGATACGCAGTATTTT. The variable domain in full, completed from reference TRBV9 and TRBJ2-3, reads DSGVTQTPKHLITATGQRVTLRCSPRSGDLSVYWYQQSLDQGLQFLIQYYNGEERAKGNILERFSAQQFPDLHSELNLSSLELGDSALYFCASSVSGQYTDTQYFGPGTRLTVL.

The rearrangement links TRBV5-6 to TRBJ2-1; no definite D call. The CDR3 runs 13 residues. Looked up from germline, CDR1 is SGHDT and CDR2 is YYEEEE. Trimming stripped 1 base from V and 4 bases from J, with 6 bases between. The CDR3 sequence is CASSLFVYNEQFF. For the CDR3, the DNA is TGTGCCAGCAGCTTGTTCGTTTACAATGAGCAGTTCTTC.

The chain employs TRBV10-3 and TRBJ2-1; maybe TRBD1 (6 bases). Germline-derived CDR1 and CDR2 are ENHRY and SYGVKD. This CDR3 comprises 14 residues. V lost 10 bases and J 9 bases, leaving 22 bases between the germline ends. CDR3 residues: CATSDSRARGEQFF. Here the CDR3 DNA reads TGTGCCACCTCGGACTCGAGGGCCAGGGGTGAGCAGTTCTTC.

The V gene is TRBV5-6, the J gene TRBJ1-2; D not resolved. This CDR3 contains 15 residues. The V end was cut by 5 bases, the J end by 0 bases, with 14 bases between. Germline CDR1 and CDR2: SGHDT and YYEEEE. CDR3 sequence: CASRKRGRANYGYTF. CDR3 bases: TGTGCCAGCAGAAAACGCGGACGGGCTAACTATGGCTACACCTTC.

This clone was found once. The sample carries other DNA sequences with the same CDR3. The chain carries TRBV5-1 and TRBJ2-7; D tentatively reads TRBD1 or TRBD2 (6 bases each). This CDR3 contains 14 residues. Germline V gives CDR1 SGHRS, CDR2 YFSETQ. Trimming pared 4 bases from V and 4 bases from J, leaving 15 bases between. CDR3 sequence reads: CASSLEGGSYEQYF. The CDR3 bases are TGCGCCAGCAGCCTGGAGGGGGGTTCGTACGAGCAGTACTTC.

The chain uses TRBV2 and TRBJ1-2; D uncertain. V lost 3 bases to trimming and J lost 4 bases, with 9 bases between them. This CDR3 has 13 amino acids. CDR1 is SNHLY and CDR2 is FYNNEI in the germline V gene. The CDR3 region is CASSDQALYGYTF. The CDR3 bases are TGTGCCAGCAGTGATCAGGCCCTCTATGGCTACACCTTC.